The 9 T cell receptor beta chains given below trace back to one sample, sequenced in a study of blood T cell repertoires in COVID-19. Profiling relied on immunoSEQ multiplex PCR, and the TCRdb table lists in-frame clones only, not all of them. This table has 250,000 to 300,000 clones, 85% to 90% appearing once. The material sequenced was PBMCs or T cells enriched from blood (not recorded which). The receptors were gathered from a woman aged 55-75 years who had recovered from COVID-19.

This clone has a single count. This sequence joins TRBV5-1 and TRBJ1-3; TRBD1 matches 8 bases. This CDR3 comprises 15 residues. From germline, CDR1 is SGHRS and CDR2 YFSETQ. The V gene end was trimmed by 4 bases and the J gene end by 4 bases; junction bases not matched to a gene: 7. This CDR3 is CASSDQTGAGNTIYF. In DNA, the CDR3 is TGCGCCAGCAGCGACCAGACAGGGGCCGGAAACACCATATATTTT.

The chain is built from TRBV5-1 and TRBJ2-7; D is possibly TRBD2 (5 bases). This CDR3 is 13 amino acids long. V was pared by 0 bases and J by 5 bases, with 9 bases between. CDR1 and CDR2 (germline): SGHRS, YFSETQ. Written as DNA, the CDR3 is TGCGCCAGCAGCTTGGGAGTACTAGACGAGCAGTACTTC. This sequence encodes CASSLGVLDEQYF.

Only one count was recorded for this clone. The CDR3 region is CASRTNRGRPYEQYF. For the CDR3, the DNA is TGTGCCAGCAGGACGAACAGGGGACGGCCCTACGAGCAGTACTTC. The chain carries TRBV11-2 and TRBJ2-7; 7 positions match TRBD1. This CDR3 region has 15 residues. Losses at the gene ends were 6 bases for V and 2 bases for J; bases not matched to a gene: 10. Germline CDR1 reads SGHAT; CDR2 reads FQNNGV.

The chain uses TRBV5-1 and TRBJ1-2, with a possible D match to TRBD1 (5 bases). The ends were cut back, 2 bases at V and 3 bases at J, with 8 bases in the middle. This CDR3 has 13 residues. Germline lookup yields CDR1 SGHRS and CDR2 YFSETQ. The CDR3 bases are TGCGCCAGCAGCTTCACAGGAGACTATGGCTACACCTTC. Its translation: CASSFTGDYGYTF.

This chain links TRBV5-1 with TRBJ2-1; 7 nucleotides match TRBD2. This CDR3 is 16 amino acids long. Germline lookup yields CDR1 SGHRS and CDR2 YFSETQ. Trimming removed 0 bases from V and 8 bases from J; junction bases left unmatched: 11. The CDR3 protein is CASSLGLGLGVDEQFF. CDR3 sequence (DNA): TGCGCCAGCAGCTTGGGACTCGGACTAGGGGTCGATGAGCAGTTCTTC. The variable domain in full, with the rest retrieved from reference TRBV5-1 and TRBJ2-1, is KAGVTQTPRYLIKTRGQQVTLSCSPISGHRSVSWYQQTPGQGLQFLFEYFSETQRNKGNFPGRFSGRQFSNSRSEMNVSTLELGDSALYLCASSLGLGLGVDEQFFGPGTRLTVL.

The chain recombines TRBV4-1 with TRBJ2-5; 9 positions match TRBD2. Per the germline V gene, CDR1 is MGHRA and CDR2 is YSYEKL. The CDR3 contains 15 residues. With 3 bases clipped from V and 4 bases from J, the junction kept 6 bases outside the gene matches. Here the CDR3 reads CASSHSAGGVETQYF. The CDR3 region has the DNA TGCGCCAGCAGCCATTCAGCGGGAGGAGTAGAGACCCAGTACTTC.

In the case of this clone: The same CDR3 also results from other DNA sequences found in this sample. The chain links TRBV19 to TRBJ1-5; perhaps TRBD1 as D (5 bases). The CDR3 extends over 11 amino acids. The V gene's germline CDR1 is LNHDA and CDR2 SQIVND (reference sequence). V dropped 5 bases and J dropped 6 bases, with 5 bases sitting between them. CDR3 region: CASSQGQPQHF. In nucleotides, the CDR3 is TGTGCCAGTAGTCAGGGTCAGCCCCAGCATTTT.

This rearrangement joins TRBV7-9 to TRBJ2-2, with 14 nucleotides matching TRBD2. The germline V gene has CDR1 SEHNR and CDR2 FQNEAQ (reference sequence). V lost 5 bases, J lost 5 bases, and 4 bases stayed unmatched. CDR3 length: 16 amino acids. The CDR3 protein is CASSPGLAGGTGELFF. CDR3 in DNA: TGTGCCAGCAGCCCTGGACTAGCGGGAGGAACCGGGGAGCTGTTTTTT. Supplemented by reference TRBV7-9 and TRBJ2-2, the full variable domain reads DTGVSQNPRHKITKRGQNVTFRCDPISEHNRLYWYRQTLGQGPEFLTYFQNEAQLEKSRLLSDRFSAERPKGSFSTLEIQRTEQGDSAMYLCASSPGLAGGTGELFFGEGSRLTVL.

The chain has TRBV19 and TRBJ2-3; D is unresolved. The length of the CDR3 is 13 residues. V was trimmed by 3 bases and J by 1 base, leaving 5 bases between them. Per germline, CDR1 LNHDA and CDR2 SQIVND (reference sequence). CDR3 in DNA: TGTGCCAGTAGTATGGCCGGCACAGATACGCAGTATTTT. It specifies CASSMAGTDTQYF.